These T cell receptor beta chains were read from a single sample in a study of cytomegalovirus exposure and HLA in healthy donors. Profiled with immunoSEQ multiplex PCR; TCRdb holds only in-frame clones, not every one. Among 110,000 to 150,000 clones listed, just under 70% were seen once. Sequenced input: PBMCs. Source of these receptors: a man in his 60s in good health and CMV-seronegative. The CDR3 runs from the conserved cysteine through the conserved F or W. Fields, in order: D gene, V gene, clone size, J gene, CDR3 protein, CDR3 DNA. D genes are given only for firm matches. Clone size is given for some rows only: seen once, a few or many times, or a class if the clone is expanded.

D: TRBD1; V: TRBV5-4; size: -; J: TRBJ2-7; CDR3: CASSLNRDRGLEQYF; DNA: TGTGCCAGCAGCTTAAACCGGGACAGGGGCCTCGAGCAGTACTTC
D: TRBD2; V: TRBV5-1; size: once; J: TRBJ2-5; CDR3: CASSLGPSGSFETQYF; DNA: TGCGCCAGCAGCTTGGGCCCTAGCGGGAGTTTCGAGACCCAGTACTTC
D: TRBD1; V: TRBV15; size: -; J: TRBJ2-7; CDR3: CATSKSGTAPYEQYF; DNA: TGTGCCACCAGCAAATCCGGGACAGCTCCCTACGAGCAGTACTTC
D: -; V: TRBV28; size: -; J: TRBJ1-4; CDR3: CASTRSGTTNEKLFF; DNA: TGTGCCAGCACCCGTTCGGGGACAACTAATGAAAAACTGTTTTTT
D: -; V: TRBV5-1; size: -; J: TRBJ2-3; CDR3: CASSLELDSTTDTQYF; DNA: TGCGCCAGCAGCTTGGAACTGGACAGCACCACAGATACGCAGTATTTT
D: TRBD1; V: TRBV5-4; size: few; J: TRBJ1-2; CDR3: CASSQTGGGYGYTF; DNA: TGTGCCAGCAGCCAAACAGGGGGTGGCTATGGCTACACCTTC
D: TRBD1; V: TRBV18; size: -; J: TRBJ1-5; CDR3: CASRTGRDQPQHF; DNA: TGTGCCAGCCGGACAGGGAGGGATCAGCCCCAGCATTTT
D: TRBD1; V: TRBV15; size: once; J: TRBJ2-1; CDR3: CATSSLWAGGYNEQFF; DNA: TGTGCCACCAGCAGTCTTTGGGCAGGGGGCTACAATGAGCAGTTCTTC
D: -; V: TRBV27; size: -; J: TRBJ2-3; CDR3: CASSPLTSYTQYF; DNA: TGTGCCAGCTCCCCACTAACCTCCTATACGCAGTATTTT
D: TRBD1; V: TRBV13; size: -; J: TRBJ1-1; CDR3: CASSPGQENTEAFF; DNA: TGTGCCAGCAGTCCAGGACAGGAGAACACTGAAGCTTTCTTT
D: TRBD1; V: TRBV30; size: -; J: TRBJ2-7; CDR3: CAWTPDRRETYEQYF; DNA: TGTGCCTGGACCCCGGACAGGAGAGAGACCTACGAGCAGTACTTC
D: TRBD1; V: TRBV5-1; size: -; J: TRBJ1-3; CDR3: CASSTAQGGPGNTIYF; DNA: TGCGCCAGCAGCACGGCGCAGGGGGGCCCTGGAAACACCATATATTTT
D: TRBD1; V: TRBV28; size: -; J: TRBJ2-4; CDR3: CASSWDRGLAKNIQYF; DNA: TGTGCCAGCAGTTGGGACAGGGGGCTAGCCAAAAACATTCAGTACTTC
D: -; V: TRBV4-3; size: -; J: TRBJ2-7; CDR3: CASSRVGGRSSYEQYF; DNA: TGCGCCAGCAGCCGAGTGGGGGGACGGAGCTCCTACGAGCAGTACTTC
D: TRBD1; V: TRBV4-3; size: once; J: TRBJ2-7; CDR3: CASSPGQGEVYEQYF; DNA: TGCGCCAGCAGCCCAGGACAGGGGGAAGTCTACGAGCAGTACTTC
D: TRBD2; V: TRBV5-6; size: -; J: TRBJ2-7; CDR3: CASSLSGRAGEQYF; DNA: TGTGCCAGCAGTCTTAGCGGGAGGGCGGGGGAGCAGTACTTC
D: TRBD1; V: TRBV29-1; size: -; J: TRBJ2-5; CDR3: CSVGQGLAETQYF; DNA: TGCAGCGTTGGACAGGGCTTGGCGGAGACCCAGTACTTC
D: TRBD1; V: TRBV29-1; size: -; J: TRBJ1-2; CDR3: CSGGQEVDGYTF; DNA: TGCAGCGGGGGACAGGAGGTCGATGGCTACACCTTC
D: -; V: TRBV9; size: once; J: TRBJ1-2; CDR3: CASSPDILLYGYTF; DNA: TGTGCCAGCAGCCCCGACATTCTACTTTATGGCTACACCTTC
D: -; V: TRBV6-5; size: few; J: TRBJ2-1; CDR3: CASSGTLSYNEQFF; DNA: TGTGCCAGCAGTGGGACTCTTTCCTACAATGAGCAGTTCTTC
D: -; V: TRBV11-2; size: -; J: TRBJ2-7; CDR3: CASSPRTALGEQYF; DNA: TGTGCCAGCAGCCCGAGGACAGCCCTCGGAGAGCAGTACTTC
D: TRBD1; V: TRBV19; size: -; J: TRBJ1-2; CDR3: CASRTTGMSGYTF; DNA: TGTGCCAGCCGAACGACAGGGATGAGTGGCTACACCTTC
D: -; V: TRBV30; size: few; J: TRBJ2-7; CDR3: CAISRGYEQYF; DNA: TGTGCCATAAGTAGGGGCTACGAGCAGTACTTC
D: TRBD1; V: TRBV28; size: -; J: TRBJ2-1; CDR3: CASSRRTGFLYNEQFF; DNA: TGTGCCAGCAGCCGCCGGACAGGGTTCCTCTACAATGAGCAGTTCTTC
D: -; V: TRBV6-1; size: -; J: TRBJ2-7; CDR3: CASSLTGLGRGEQYF; DNA: TGTGCCAGCAGCCTCACAGGCCTCGGGCGGGGAGAGCAGTACTTC
D: TRBD1; V: TRBV27; size: -; J: TRBJ1-5; CDR3: CASSPWTGVNQPQHF; DNA: TGTGCCAGCAGTCCGTGGACAGGCGTTAATCAGCCCCAGCATTTT
D: TRBD2; V: TRBV30; size: once; J: TRBJ2-5; CDR3: CAWSVPLAGLPQETQYF; DNA: TGTGCCTGGAGTGTACCGTTAGCGGGCTTGCCCCAAGAGACCCAGTACTTC
D: TRBD1; V: TRBV10-3; size: -; J: TRBJ1-3; CDR3: CAISAGQGSGNTIYF; DNA: TGTGCCATCAGCGCTGGACAGGGTTCTGGAAACACCATATATTTT
D: -; V: TRBV6-1; size: once; J: TRBJ1-1; CDR3: CASSGDTWVTEAFF; DNA: TGTGCCAGCAGTGGAGACACTTGGGTCACTGAAGCTTTCTTT
D: -; V: TRBV18; size: -; J: TRBJ1-2; CDR3: CASSPRGRHGDGLHNYGYTF; DNA: TGTGCCAGCTCACCCCGGGGTAGGCATGGTGACGGATTACATAACTATGGCTACACCTTC
D: -; V: TRBV18; size: few; J: TRBJ2-1; CDR3: CASSPRQGLNEQFF; DNA: TGTGCCAGCTCACCACGTCAGGGGCTCAATGAGCAGTTCTTC
D: TRBD2; V: TRBV6-6; size: -; J: TRBJ2-3; CDR3: CASSSSGGDTDTQYF; DNA: TGTGCCAGCAGTTCTAGCGGAGGGGACACAGATACGCAGTATTTT
D: -; V: TRBV30; size: few; J: TRBJ1-6; CDR3: CAWSEGEWGYNSPLHF; DNA: TGTGCCTGGAGTGAGGGGGAGTGGGGCTATAATTCACCCCTCCACTTT
D: TRBD1; V: TRBV7-6; size: -; J: TRBJ1-2; CDR3: CASSNGQGDGYTF; DNA: TGTGCCAGCAGCAACGGACAGGGTGATGGCTACACCTTC
D: -; V: TRBV7-6; size: -; J: TRBJ1-3; CDR3: CASSSLGRGTGNTIYF; DNA: TGTGCCAGCAGCTCCCTGGGGAGGGGCACTGGAAACACCATATATTTT
D: TRBD1; V: TRBV11-2; size: -; J: TRBJ2-2; CDR3: CASSFPRDRGRTGELFF; DNA: TGTGCCAGCAGCTTCCCACGGGACAGGGGGCGTACCGGGGAGCTGTTTTTT
D: TRBD1; V: TRBV6-5; size: -; J: TRBJ1-2; CDR3: CASSYVGGQGTYGYTF; DNA: TGTGCCAGCAGTTACGTTGGGGGACAGGGGACCTATGGCTACACCTTC
D: TRBD1; V: TRBV29-1; size: few; J: TRBJ2-3; CDR3: CSVESAQGVTDTQYF; DNA: TGCAGCGTTGAATCGGCGCAGGGGGTCACAGATACGCAGTATTTT
D: -; V: TRBV7-9; size: -; J: TRBJ1-3; CDR3: CASSSGQTLGNTIYF; DNA: TGTGCCAGCAGCTCGGGTCAGACTTTGGGAAACACCATATATTTT
D: TRBD1; V: TRBV28; size: -; J: TRBJ1-1; CDR3: CASTSRPGTGSTEAFF; DNA: TGTGCCAGCACTTCCAGACCGGGGACAGGGTCGACTGAAGCTTTCTTT
D: TRBD1; V: TRBV7-9; size: few; J: TRBJ1-2; CDR3: CASSFRQGARNYGYTF; DNA: TGTGCCAGCAGCTTCCGACAGGGGGCGCGAAACTATGGCTACACCTTC
D: -; V: TRBV6-4; size: -; J: TRBJ1-2; CDR3: CASSEHGDYGYTF; DNA: TGTGCCAGCAGTGAGCACGGAGACTATGGCTACACCTTC
D: -; V: TRBV28; size: -; J: TRBJ1-2; CDR3: CASSFPGTNNYGYTF; DNA: TGTGCCAGCAGCTTCCCGGGGACAAACAACTATGGCTACACCTTC
D: -; V: TRBV6-7; size: -; J: TRBJ2-7; CDR3: CASSYTVRLDYYEQYF; DNA: TGTGCCAGCAGTTACACCGTTCGACTGGACTACTACGAGCAGTACTTC
D: -; V: TRBV5-7; size: once; J: TRBJ2-1; CDR3: CATSQEGAPREQFF; DNA: TGTGCCACCTCCCAGGAGGGGGCGCCCCGTGAGCAGTTCTTC
D: TRBD1; V: TRBV5-6; size: once; J: TRBJ2-5; CDR3: CASSAATGGAETQYF; DNA: TGTGCCAGCAGCGCGGCCACAGGGGGCGCGGAGACCCAGTACTTC
D: -; V: TRBV15; size: -; J: TRBJ2-7; CDR3: CATSRETVSYEQYF; DNA: TGTGCCACCAGCAGAGAGACAGTCTCCTACGAGCAGTACTTC
D: -; V: TRBV6-1; size: -; J: TRBJ1-2; CDR3: CASSDGGAGGYTF; DNA: TGTGCCAGCAGTGATGGGGGGGCAGGAGGCTACACCTTC
D: TRBD2; V: TRBV27; size: -; J: TRBJ2-2; CDR3: CASSFASGRAYNGELFF; DNA: TGTGCCAGCAGTTTTGCCAGCGGGAGGGCCTACAACGGGGAGCTGTTTTTT
D: -; V: TRBV6-1; size: -; J: TRBJ2-3; CDR3: CASKREPDTQYF; DNA: TGTGCCAGCAAAAGGGAGCCAGATACGCAGTATTTT
D: TRBD2; V: TRBV19; size: -; J: TRBJ2-7; CDR3: CASSIDGIAGEISYEQYF; DNA: TGTGCCAGTAGTATAGATGGGATAGCGGGAGAGATCTCCTACGAGCAGTACTTC
D: -; V: TRBV6-6; size: -; J: TRBJ2-5; CDR3: CASTWLADKETQYF; DNA: TGTGCCAGCACATGGCTAGCAGACAAAGAGACCCAGTACTTC
D: -; V: TRBV5-1; size: once; J: TRBJ2-7; CDR3: CASSNYNSYEQYF; DNA: TGCGCCAGCAGCAATTACAACTCCTACGAGCAGTACTTC
D: TRBD1; V: TRBV27; size: -; J: TRBJ2-4; CDR3: CASTPTGKNIQYF; DNA: TGTGCCAGCACCCCGACAGGGAAAAACATTCAGTACTTC
D: -; V: TRBV9; size: once; J: TRBJ2-7; CDR3: CASSVVGQGGYEQYF; DNA: TGTGCCAGCAGCGTAGTAGGGCAGGGAGGCTACGAGCAGTACTTC
D: TRBD1; V: TRBV19; size: few; J: TRBJ1-5; CDR3: CASRSRDSNNQPQHF; DNA: TGTGCCAGCCGATCCCGGGACAGCAACAATCAGCCCCAGCATTTT
D: TRBD2; V: TRBV7-2; size: -; J: TRBJ2-5; CDR3: CASSLTSGRQETQYF; DNA: TGTGCCAGCAGCTTGACTAGCGGGAGGCAAGAGACCCAGTACTTC
D: -; V: TRBV5-1; size: -; J: TRBJ1-3; CDR3: CASSLGGQSGNTIYF; DNA: TGCGCCAGCAGCTTGGGGGGCCAGAGCGGAAACACCATATATTTT
D: -; V: TRBV27; size: -; J: TRBJ2-7; CDR3: CASSLSPTGSPYEQYF; DNA: TGTGCCAGCAGTCTCTCCCCCACAGGGTCTCCCTACGAGCAGTACTTC